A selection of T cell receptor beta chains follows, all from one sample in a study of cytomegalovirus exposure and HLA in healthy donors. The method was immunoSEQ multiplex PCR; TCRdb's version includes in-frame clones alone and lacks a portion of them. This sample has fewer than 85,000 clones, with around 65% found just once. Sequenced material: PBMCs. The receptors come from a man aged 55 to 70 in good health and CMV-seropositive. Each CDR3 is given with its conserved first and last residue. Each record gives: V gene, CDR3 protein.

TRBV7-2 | CASSLASGGLLGAQYF
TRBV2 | CASRLAPSSYEQYF
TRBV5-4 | CASSFDREETQYF
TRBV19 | CASKPDREDYGYTF
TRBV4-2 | CASSRGGDRGPSGANVLTF
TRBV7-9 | CASSLPGQPQETQYF
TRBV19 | CASSKAGEYYEQYF
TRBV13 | CASSLDRRGGNTIYF
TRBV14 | CASSVSGYGNEKLFF
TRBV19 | CASIYSGVAGAGYTF
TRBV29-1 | CSVRGAGGQVDTQYF
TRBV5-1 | CASSLMLAGGGTDTQYF
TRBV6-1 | CASSGATYEQYF
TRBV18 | CASSPIENTGELFF
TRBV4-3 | CASSQGGQPYGYTF
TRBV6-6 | CASMRGGSNYGYTF
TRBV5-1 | CASSGGRWDRGPPNTGELFF
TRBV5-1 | CASRGLAGGSSTDTQYF
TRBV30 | CAWSVSNQPQHF
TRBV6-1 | CASTDFTYEQYF
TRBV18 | CASSPGTGSPEQYF
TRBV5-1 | CASSYGSRNYQETQYF